This TCR beta chain comes out of a study of a mutant IDH1 vaccine in newly diagnosed glioma. Overall study context: The first vaccination came 4-6 weeks after radiotherapy alone, or with temozolomide cycles. Patients' prior therapy spanned radiotherapy, temozolomide, or both; most underwent both.

The time point denotes: week 5, during vaccination. Vaccination used 300 ug of mutant IDH1 20-mer peptide per dose, with topical imiquimod. Germline V gene data show CDR1 as SGHRS and CDR2 as YFSETQ. The CDR3 loop spans 13 amino acids. Losses at the gene ends were 0 bases for V and 7 bases for J; bases not matched to a gene: 4. Study-wide results and limits: The occurrence of vaccine-induced immune responses was seen in around 93% of patients.

TCRdb's copy holds only in-frame clones and misses some; the assay was immunoSEQ multiplex PCR. The data hold just under 80,000 clones, with 91% observed a single time. Note on this clone: Its antigen is unknown.

This clonotype originated in a woman between 50 and 59 years old with glioma. The J gene is TRBJ2-7, the V gene TRBV5-1, with 7 positions matching TRBD2. Sequenced here: PBMCs, sampled from a glioma patient whose treatment included an IDH1 peptide vaccine. The CDR3 DNA follows: TGCGCCAGCAGCTTGGAGGGAGCGGGAGAGCAGTACTTC. Translation gives CASSLEGAGEQYF.